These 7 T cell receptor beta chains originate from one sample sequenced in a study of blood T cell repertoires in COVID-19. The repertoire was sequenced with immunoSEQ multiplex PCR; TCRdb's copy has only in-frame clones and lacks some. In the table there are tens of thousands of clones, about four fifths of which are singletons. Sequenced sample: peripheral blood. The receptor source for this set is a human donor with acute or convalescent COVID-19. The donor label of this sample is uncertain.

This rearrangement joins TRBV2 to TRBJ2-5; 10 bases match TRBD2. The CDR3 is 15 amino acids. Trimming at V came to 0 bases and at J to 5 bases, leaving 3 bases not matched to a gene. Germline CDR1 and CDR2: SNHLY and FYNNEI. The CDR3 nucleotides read TGTGCCAGCAGTGAAGCCGGGACTAGCGCTGAGACCCAGTACTTC. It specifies CASSEAGTSAETQYF.

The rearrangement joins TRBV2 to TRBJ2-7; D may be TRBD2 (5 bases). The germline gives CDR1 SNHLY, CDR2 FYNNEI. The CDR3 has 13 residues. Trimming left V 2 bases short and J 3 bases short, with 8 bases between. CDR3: CASSEYEGYEQYF. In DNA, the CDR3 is TGTGCCAGCAGTGAATATGAGGGCTACGAGCAGTACTTC.

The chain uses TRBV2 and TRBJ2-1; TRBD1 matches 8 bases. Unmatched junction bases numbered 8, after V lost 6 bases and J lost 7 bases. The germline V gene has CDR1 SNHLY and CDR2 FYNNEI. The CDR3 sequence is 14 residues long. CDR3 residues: CASRKTGGNNEQFF. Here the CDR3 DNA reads TGTGCCAGCAGGAAAACAGGGGGGAATAATGAGCAGTTCTTC.

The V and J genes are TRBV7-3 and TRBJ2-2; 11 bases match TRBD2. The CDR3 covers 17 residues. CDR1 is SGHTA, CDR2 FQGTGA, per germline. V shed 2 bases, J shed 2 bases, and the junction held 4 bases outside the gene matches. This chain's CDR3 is CASSLLAGGPNTGELFF. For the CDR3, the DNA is TGTGCCAGCAGCTTACTAGCGGGGGGACCAAACACCGGGGAGCTGTTTTTT.

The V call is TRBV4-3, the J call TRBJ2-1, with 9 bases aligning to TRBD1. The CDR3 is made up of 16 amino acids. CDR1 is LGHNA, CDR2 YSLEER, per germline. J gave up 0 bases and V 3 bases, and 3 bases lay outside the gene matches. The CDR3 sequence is CASSHGQGSSYNEQFF. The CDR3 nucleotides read TGCGCCAGCAGCCACGGACAGGGGAGCTCCTACAATGAGCAGTTCTTC.

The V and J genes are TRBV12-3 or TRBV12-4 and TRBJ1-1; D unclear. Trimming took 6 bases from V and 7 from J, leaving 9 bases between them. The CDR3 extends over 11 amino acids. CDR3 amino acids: CASRGRDEAFF. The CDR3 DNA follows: TGTGCCAGCAGGGGGAGGGATGAAGCTTTCTTT.

CDR3 bases: TGTGCCAGCAGTTCCGGACTGGGCCAAGAGACCCAGTACTTC. The encoded protein is CASSSGLGQETQYF. The V and J genes are TRBV6-5 and TRBJ2-5, with a tentative D call TRBD2 (5 bases). Trimming cost V 4 bases and J 1 base, with 10 bases left between them. The V gene's germline CDR1 is MNHEY and CDR2 SVGAGI. The CDR3 consists of 14 residues.